The present TCR beta chain was sequenced within a study of regulatory T cells in long-lasting Graves disease. The study's findings and limits: The TCR repertoire of persistent Graves' patients was less diverse than that of newly diagnosed ones. There was favoring of TRBV28, TRBJ1-2 and TRBJ2-5 in persistent disease.

CDR3-region Arm-PCR and iRepertoire HTBI primers produced the TCR beta libraries. One entry per CDR3 protein, called by TCRdb with MiXCR from the multiplex PCR reads. The sample carries 620,000 or so distinct CDR3 sequences, 15% to 20% recorded once. V was clipped by 5 bases and J by 4 bases; unmatched bases: 10. The V gene's germline CDR1 is SEHNR and CDR2 FQNEAQ (reference sequence). The CDR3 sequence is 16 residues long. This clonotype was counted ten times or more. Antigen: not known. The time point: newly diagnosed GD, antithyroid drugs for less than 3 months. With RNA extracted from PBMCs as input, the TCR library was made. These sequences were also reported in another study, on T cells in Graves' hyperthyroidism and ophthalmopathy. Per that study: Most clonotypes expanded in the thyroid (above 0.001) were also present in blood.

J is TRBJ2-3 and V is TRBV7-9; TRBD2 agrees at 9 bases. This clonotype was obtained from a woman aged 25-40 years with Graves disease. Sequencing used peripheral blood mononuclear cells (PBMCs), obtained at new diagnosis, from a patient treated with antithyroid drugs. The CDR3 DNA follows: TGTGCCAGCAGCAAAGATCCGGGACTAGCCGCAGATACGCAGTATTTT. Protein sequence: CASSKDPGLAADTQYF.